The entry that follows covers one TCR beta chain sequence. Its matching antigen is unknown. Sequencing used immunoSEQ multiplex PCR; TCRdb keeps in-frame clones, though not all of them. The sample carries about 150,000 clones, around nine tenths recorded once. The sample belongs to a study of T cell responses to AZD1222 COVID-19 vaccine. Study-wide points: The study found vaccine-associated CD4 TCRs spanning spike, dominant at 160-218 and 743-854. Females made up more of the donors, who were largely white British, and clonal diversity may have come out too low.

The TCR originated in an adult who had recovered from COVID-19. The input for sequencing was peripheral blood, taken after recovery from COVID-19.

The DNA of the CDR3 is TGTGCCAGCAGCTTAACAGGACTAGGCATGCCCTTGAACACCGGGGAGCTGTTTTTT. Its protein is CASSLTGLGMPLNTGELFF. The chain carries TRBV7-9 and TRBJ2-2, with TRBD2 matching over 7 bases. Trimming removed 2 bases from V and 1 base from J; junction bases left unmatched: 13. Germline V gene data show CDR1 as SEHNR and CDR2 as FQNEAQ (reference sequence). The CDR3 length is 19 residues.